Each of the 25 T cell receptor beta chains below was sequenced from the same sample in a study of control samples from healthy donors and cancer patients. Profiled with immunoSEQ multiplex PCR; TCRdb holds only in-frame clones, not every one. The data contain around 100,000 clones, about 92% of them seen just once; the ten biggest clones take up 2% to 2.5%. Material for sequencing was blood. The origin of the receptors is a woman aged 18-29 years in good health.

The rearrangement joins TRBV7-6 to TRBJ2-1, with TRBD2 matching over 13 bases. Germline CDR1 reads SGHVS; CDR2 reads FNYEAQ. V shed 5 bases, J shed 7 bases, and the junction held 8 bases outside the gene matches. The CDR3 spans 16 residues. For the CDR3, the DNA is TGTGCCAGCAGCCCGCGGGGACTAGCGGGAATGAATGAGCAGTTCTTC. Translation: CASSPRGLAGMNEQFF.

The chain links TRBV19 to TRBJ1-3; TRBD1 might be the D (5 bases). Trimming stripped 3 bases from V and 4 bases from J, with 16 bases between. The CDR3 contains 16 residues. CDR1 is LNHDA and CDR2 is SQIVND in the germline V gene (reference sequence). Here the CDR3 reads CASSISLGGSGNTIYF. In DNA, the CDR3 is TGTGCCAGTAGTATCTCCCTTGGGGGATCCGGAAACACCATATATTTT.

The V call is TRBV5-4, the J call TRBJ2-1; TRBD2 matches at 10 bases. The germline gives CDR1 SGHNT, CDR2 YYREEE (reference sequence). The CDR3 consists of 17 residues. Trimming cost V 1 base and J 3 bases; bases outside gene matches: 7. The CDR3 DNA is TGTGCCAGCAGCTTGTCAGCGGGAGGGGATCGCTACAATGAGCAGTTCTTC. Translation: CASSLSAGGDRYNEQFF.

A remark on this clone: This specimen includes other DNA sequences encoding the same CDR3. CDR3 region: CASSLAGAGGTDTQYF. The CDR3 DNA reads as TGTGCCAGCAGCTTAGCGGGCGCGGGAGGGACAGATACGCAGTATTTT. V usage is TRBV7-6 and J usage is TRBJ2-3; TRBD2 matches 9 bases. There are 16 residues in the CDR3. J lost 3 bases, V lost 0 bases, and 4 bases had no gene match. CDR1 is SGHVS and CDR2 is FNYEAQ in the germline V gene.

The chain recombines TRBV6-4 with TRBJ1-1; 9 nucleotides match TRBD1. The germline CDR1 and CDR2 sequences are MRHNA and SNTAGT. V trimming: 5 bases; J trimming: 4 bases; junction bases outside the gene matches: 5. There are 14 residues in the CDR3. CDR3 sequence: CASSWDRESTEAFF. CDR3 nucleotides: TGTGCCAGCAGTTGGGACAGGGAGAGCACTGAAGCTTTCTTT.

V and J are TRBV4-2 and TRBJ1-2; the D gene is possibly TRBD1 (6 bases). Looked up from germline, CDR1 is LGHNA and CDR2 is YNFKEQ. The CDR3 spans 17 residues. V was clipped by 1 base and J by 6 bases, with 21 bases between them. The CDR3 protein is CASSQVMLQGGSDGYTF. The CDR3, as DNA: TGTGCCAGCAGCCAAGTCATGCTGCAAGGGGGATCAGATGGCTACACCTTC.

The V call is TRBV13, the J call TRBJ2-3; TRBD2 matches 10 bases. This CDR3 comprises 15 residues. The germline gives CDR1 PRHDT, CDR2 FYEKMQ (reference sequence). With 5 bases clipped from V and 3 bases from J, the junction kept 5 bases outside the gene matches. CDR3 amino acids: CASSERGGPTDTQYF. The DNA for the CDR3 is TGTGCCAGCAGCGAGCGGGGGGGCCCAACAGATACGCAGTATTTT.

This clone has just one count. The rearrangement joins TRBV29-1 to TRBJ1-2; 8 nucleotides agree with TRBD1. Germline-derived CDR1 and CDR2 are SQVTM and ANQGSEA. Trimming removed 4 bases from V and 1 base from J; junction bases left unmatched: 2. There are 13 residues in the CDR3. For the CDR3, the DNA is TGCAGCGTTGTGACAGGGGTTAACTATGGCTACACCTTC. Its translation is CSVVTGVNYGYTF.

The chain uses TRBV7-8 and TRBJ1-5; D gene ambiguous. The V gene lost 7 bases and the J gene lost 2 bases, with 9 bases spanning the gap. Germline values: CDR1 SGHVS, CDR2 FQNEAQ. The CDR3 covers 13 residues. The CDR3 DNA follows: TGTGCCAGCACCCCTGGGGGCAATCAGCCCCAGCATTTT. Its translation is CASTPGGNQPQHF.

The table lists this clone with a few counts. The chain combines TRBV19 with TRBJ1-4; 7 bases are a match to TRBD1. Looked up from germline, CDR1 is LNHDA and CDR2 is SQIVND (reference sequence). After removal of 2 bases from V and 3 bases from J, the junction contained 3 bases not matched to a gene. The CDR3 runs 15 residues. The CDR3 sequence is CASSIRDSPNEKLFF. CDR3 in DNA: TGTGCCAGTAGTATACGGGACAGCCCTAATGAAAAACTGTTTTTT.

The J gene is TRBJ1-6, the V gene TRBV5-1; D uncertain. The germline V and J ends were trimmed by 1 base and 4 bases, with 6 bases remaining between them. CDR3 size: 14 residues. The germline gives CDR1 SGHRS, CDR2 YFSETQ. CDR3 DNA: TGCGCCAGCAGCTTGAGTCAGTATAATTCACCCCTCCACTTT. Its protein is CASSLSQYNSPLHF.

The chain has TRBV3-1 (or the pseudogene TRBV3-2) and TRBJ1-3; the D is unclear. CDR1 LGHDT and CDR2 YNNKEL come from the germline V gene (reference sequence). The CDR3 has 15 residues. Trimming left V 4 bases short and J 4 bases short, with 14 bases between. The CDR3 region has the DNA TGTGCCAGCAGCCGAGAATCCCGGGGAGGAAACACCATATATTTT. Its protein product is CASSRESRGGNTIYF.

The chain recombines TRBV5-1 with TRBJ2-3, with TRBD2 identical over 7 bases. Germline CDR1 is SGHRS and CDR2 is YFSETQ. Germline trimming cut 2 bases from V and 4 bases from J; bases unmatched to any gene: 13. The CDR3 is made up of 17 amino acids. The CDR3 loop reads CASSFGSGGSAADTQYF. The CDR3 coding sequence is TGCGCCAGCAGCTTCGGGTCGGGAGGATCGGCGGCAGATACGCAGTATTTT.

As regards this clone: At the DNA level, this CDR3 is encoded by other sequences in the same sample as well. The rearrangement links TRBV28 to TRBJ2-7, with D uncertain. In germline, CDR1 is MDHEN, CDR2 SYDVKM. The CDR3 is 11 residues long. V shed 4 bases and J shed 3 bases, with 4 bases lying between them. For the CDR3, the DNA is TGTGCCAGCAGTTCTCACTACGAGCAGTACTTC. It is translated as CASSSHYEQYF.

The chain couples TRBV9 to TRBJ2-1, with 8 bases lining up with TRBD1. Germline V gene sequence: CDR1 SGDLS, CDR2 YYNGEE. The V segment lost 2 bases and the J segment 0 bases; nucleotides outside the gene matches: 7. This CDR3 has 17 residues. The CDR3 loop is CASSVGQGLSSYNEQFF. CDR3 nucleotide sequence: TGTGCCAGCAGCGTCGGACAGGGCCTGAGCTCCTACAATGAGCAGTTCTTC.

The rearrangement links TRBV9 to TRBJ1-5; D is possibly TRBD1 (5 bases). V was cut by 2 bases and J by 6 bases, with 12 bases left in between. Germline-derived CDR1 and CDR2 are SGDLS and YYNGEE. The CDR3 length is 14 residues. CDR3 DNA sequence: TGTGCCAGCAGCGTCGGTACGGGGGGTCAGCCCCAGCATTTT. Amino acid sequence: CASSVGTGGQPQHF.

A few counts support this clone. The chain links TRBV27 to TRBJ2-7, with D possibly being TRBD1 or TRBD2 (5 bases each). The CDR3 runs to 13 residues. V gave up 3 bases and J gave up 1 base, with 7 bases separating them. Germline V CDR1 and CDR2: MNHEY, SMNVEV (reference sequence). Here the CDR3 DNA reads TGTGCCAGCAGTTTCAGGGAGTCCTACGAGCAGTACTTC. It yields the protein CASSFRESYEQYF.

The chain uses TRBV12-3 or TRBV12-4 and TRBJ1-3; tentative D call: TRBD1 (5 bases). The ends were cut back, 3 bases at V and 7 bases at J, with 10 bases in the middle. There are 13 residues in the CDR3. The CDR3 protein is CASSLQGLNTIYF. The CDR3 nucleotides read TGTGCCAGCAGTTTGCAGGGATTGAACACCATATATTTT.

The chain links TRBV18 to TRBJ2-2; the D is unclear. From germline, CDR1 is KGHSH and CDR2 LQKENI. Trimming took 2 bases from V and 5 from J, leaving 12 bases between them. The CDR3 runs to 15 residues. The CDR3 is CASSPRVGWTGELFF. The CDR3 nucleotides read TGTGCCAGCTCACCAAGGGTCGGTTGGACCGGGGAGCTGTTTTTT. The whole variable domain, remainder taken from reference TRBV18 and TRBJ2-2, is NAGVMQNPRHLVRRRGQEARLRCSPMKGHSHVYWYRQLPEEGLKFMVYLQKENIIDESGMPKERFSAEFPKEGPSILRIQQVVRGDSAAYFCASSPRVGWTGELFFGEGSRLTVL.

The V and J genes are TRBV7-9 and TRBJ1-5; D is undetermined. CDR1 SEHNR and CDR2 FQNEAQ come from the germline V gene (reference sequence). V lost 3 bases and J lost 0, with 9 bases in between. This CDR3 comprises 15 residues. The DNA of the CDR3 is TGTGCCAGCAGCTTCACCGGGGATAGCAATCAGCCCCAGCATTTT. It codes for CASSFTGDSNQPQHF.

This chain joins TRBV5-4 and TRBJ2-3; D is possibly TRBD1 (5 bases). CDR1 and CDR2 from the germline V gene are SGHNT and YYREEE (reference sequence). The CDR3 totals 13 residues. V was trimmed by 4 bases and J by 2 bases, leaving 8 bases between them. In DNA, the CDR3 is TGTGCCAGCAGCATGACAGTCACAGATACGCAGTATTTT. It is translated as CASSMTVTDTQYF.

V gene TRBV27 combines with J gene TRBJ1-6; tentatively, D is TRBD1 (6 bases). The CDR3 extends over 12 amino acids. V lost 6 bases and J 14 bases, leaving 14 bases between the germline ends. Germline V gives CDR1 MNHEY, CDR2 SMNVEV (reference sequence). The CDR3: CASRSTGDTLHF. As DNA, the CDR3 is TGTGCCAGCAGATCTACTGGGGACACCCTCCACTTT.

This clone appeared a single time. The CDR3 is CASTQAFWGTSLRDTQYF. The CDR3, as DNA: TGTGCCAGCACCCAAGCATTCTGGGGGACTAGCTTGAGGGATACGCAGTATTTT. The gene calls are TRBV28 and TRBJ2-3, with TRBD2 matching over 9 bases. Unmatched junction bases numbered 20, after V lost 7 bases and J lost 6 bases. From germline, CDR1 is MDHEN and CDR2 SYDVKM. This CDR3 region has 18 residues.

V gene TRBV28 combines with J gene TRBJ2-7; D is unclear. Germline V gene data show CDR1 as MDHEN and CDR2 as SYDVKM. V was clipped by 2 bases and J by 7 bases, with 9 bases between them. This CDR3 is built from 12 residues. CDR3 loop: CASSLRRTEQYF. CDR3 coding DNA: TGTGCCAGCAGTTTACGAAGGACGGAGCAGTACTTC.

V and J are TRBV28 and TRBJ2-2; TRBD2 matches 7 bases. The CDR3 has 16 amino acids. J lost 5 bases, V lost 3 bases, and 9 bases had no gene match. Germline CDR1 and CDR2: MDHEN and SYDVKM. Written as DNA, the CDR3 is TGTGCCAGCAGTTTCTCAGCGGGGATCCCTACCGGGGAGCTGTTTTTT. It is translated as CASSFSAGIPTGELFF.